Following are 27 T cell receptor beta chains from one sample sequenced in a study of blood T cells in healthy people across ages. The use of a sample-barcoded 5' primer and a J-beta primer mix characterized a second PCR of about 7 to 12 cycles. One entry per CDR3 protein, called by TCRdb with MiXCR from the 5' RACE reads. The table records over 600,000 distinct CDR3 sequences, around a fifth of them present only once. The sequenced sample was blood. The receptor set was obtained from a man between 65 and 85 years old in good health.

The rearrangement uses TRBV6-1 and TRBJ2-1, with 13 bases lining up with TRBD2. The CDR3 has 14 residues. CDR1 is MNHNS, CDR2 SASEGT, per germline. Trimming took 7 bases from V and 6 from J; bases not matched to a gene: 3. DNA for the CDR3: TGTGCCAGCAAGGGACTAGCGGGAAGCAATGAGCAGTTCTTC. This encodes CASKGLAGSNEQFF.

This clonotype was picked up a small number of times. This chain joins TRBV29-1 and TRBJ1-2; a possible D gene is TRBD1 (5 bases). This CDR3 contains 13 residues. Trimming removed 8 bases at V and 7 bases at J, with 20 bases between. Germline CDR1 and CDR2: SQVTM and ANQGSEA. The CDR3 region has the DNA TGCAGCATTCTCCCTCGAGGGGTTGGTGGCTACACCTTC. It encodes CSILPRGVGGYTF.

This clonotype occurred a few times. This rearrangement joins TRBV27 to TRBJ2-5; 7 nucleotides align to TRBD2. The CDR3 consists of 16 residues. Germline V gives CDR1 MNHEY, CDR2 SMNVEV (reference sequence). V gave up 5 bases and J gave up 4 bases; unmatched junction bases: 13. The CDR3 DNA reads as TGTGCCAGCAGTCTCTTCGGGGGAGGGCCCTCAGAGACCCAGTACTTC. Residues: CASSLFGGGPSETQYF.

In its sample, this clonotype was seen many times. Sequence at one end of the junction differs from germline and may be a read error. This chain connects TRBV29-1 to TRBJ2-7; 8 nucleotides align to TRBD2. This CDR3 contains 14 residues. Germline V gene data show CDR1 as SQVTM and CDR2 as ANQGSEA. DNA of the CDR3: TGCAGCGTTGAAGAGGCGGGAGGCTCCCACGAGCAGTACTTC. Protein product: CSVEEAGGSHEQYF.

The CDR3 here is CASSFRGQRLAGVNTDTQYF. The CDR3 nucleotides are TGCGCCAGCAGCTTCCGGGGACAGCGACTAGCGGGAGTAAACACAGATACGCAGTATTTT. V and J are TRBV5-1 and TRBJ2-3; 12 bases map to TRBD2. After removal of 2 bases from V and 2 bases from J, the junction contained 15 bases not matched to a gene. Germline values: CDR1 SGHRS, CDR2 YFSETQ. The CDR3 sequence is 20 residues long.

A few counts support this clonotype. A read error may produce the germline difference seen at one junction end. This CDR3 is CSVAPGGAQGYAF. The CDR3 DNA reads TGCAGCGTTGCCCCTGGGGGGGCTCAGGGCTACGCCTTC. V gene TRBV29-1 combines with J gene TRBJ1-2; tentative D call: TRBD1 (6 bases). CDR1 and CDR2 (germline): SQVTM, ANQGSEA. The CDR3 is 13 residues long.

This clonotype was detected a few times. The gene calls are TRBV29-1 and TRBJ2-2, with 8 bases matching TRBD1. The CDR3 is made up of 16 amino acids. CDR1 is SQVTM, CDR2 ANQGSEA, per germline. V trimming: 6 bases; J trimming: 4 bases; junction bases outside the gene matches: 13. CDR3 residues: CSVGDRGKGSTGELFF. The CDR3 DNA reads TGCAGCGTCGGAGACAGGGGTAAAGGCAGCACCGGGGAGCTGTTTTTT.

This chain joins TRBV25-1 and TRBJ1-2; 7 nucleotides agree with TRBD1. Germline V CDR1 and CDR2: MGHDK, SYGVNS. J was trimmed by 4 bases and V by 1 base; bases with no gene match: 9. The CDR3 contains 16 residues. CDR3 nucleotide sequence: TGTGCCAGCAGTGAATCTGGCAGGGGGGTTTCCTATGGCTACACCTTC. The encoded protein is CASSESGRGVSYGYTF.

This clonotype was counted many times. The CDR3 DNA reads TGTGCCAGCAGCCCACGGACAGGGGTAGAGACCCAGTACTTC. It codes for CASSPRTGVETQYF. The chain combines TRBV9 with TRBJ2-5; 9 nucleotides agree with TRBD1. Germline CDR1 reads SGDLS; CDR2 reads YYNGEE. The V segment lost 4 bases and the J segment 4 bases; nucleotides outside the gene matches: 5. The CDR3 runs 14 residues.

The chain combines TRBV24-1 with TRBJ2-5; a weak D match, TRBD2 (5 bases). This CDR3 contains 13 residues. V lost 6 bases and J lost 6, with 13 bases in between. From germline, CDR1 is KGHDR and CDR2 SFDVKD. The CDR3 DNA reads TGTGCCACCAGTAAAAGCGGCGGGCAGACCCAGTACTTC. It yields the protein CATSKSGGQTQYF.

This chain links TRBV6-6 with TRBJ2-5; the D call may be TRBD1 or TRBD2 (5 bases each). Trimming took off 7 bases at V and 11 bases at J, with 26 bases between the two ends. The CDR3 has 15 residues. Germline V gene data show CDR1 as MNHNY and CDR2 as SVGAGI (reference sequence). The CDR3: CASKTREQAGEEQYF. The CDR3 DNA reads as TGTGCCAGCAAGACCCGGGAACAGGCTGGAGAGGAGCAGTACTTC.

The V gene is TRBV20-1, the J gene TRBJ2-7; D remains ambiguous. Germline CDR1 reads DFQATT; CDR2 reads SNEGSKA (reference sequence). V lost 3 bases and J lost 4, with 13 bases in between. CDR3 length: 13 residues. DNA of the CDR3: TGCAGTGCTAGCCAAGACCTCTCGTACGAGCAGTACTTC. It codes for CSASQDLSYEQYF.

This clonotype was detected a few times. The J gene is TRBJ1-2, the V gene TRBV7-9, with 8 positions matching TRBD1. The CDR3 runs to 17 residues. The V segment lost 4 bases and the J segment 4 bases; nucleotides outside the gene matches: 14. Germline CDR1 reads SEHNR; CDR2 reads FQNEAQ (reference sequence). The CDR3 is CASSWMAGGVTSYGYTF. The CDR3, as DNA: TGTGCCAGCAGCTGGATGGCAGGGGGCGTCACTTCCTATGGCTACACCTTC.

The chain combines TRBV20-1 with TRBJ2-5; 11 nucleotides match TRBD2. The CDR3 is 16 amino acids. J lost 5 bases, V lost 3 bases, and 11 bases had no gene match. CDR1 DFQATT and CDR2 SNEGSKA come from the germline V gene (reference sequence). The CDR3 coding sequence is TGCAGTGCTAGGATAATAGCGGGAGGGCCTAGGGAGACCCAGTACTTC. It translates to CSARIIAGGPRETQYF.

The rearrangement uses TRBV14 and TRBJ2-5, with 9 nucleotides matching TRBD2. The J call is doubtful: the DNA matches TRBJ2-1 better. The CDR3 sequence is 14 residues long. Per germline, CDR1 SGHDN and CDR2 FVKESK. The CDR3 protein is CASSHSGGYGEQFF. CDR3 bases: TGTGCCAGCAGCCATAGCGGGGGTTATGGTGAGCAGTTCTTC.

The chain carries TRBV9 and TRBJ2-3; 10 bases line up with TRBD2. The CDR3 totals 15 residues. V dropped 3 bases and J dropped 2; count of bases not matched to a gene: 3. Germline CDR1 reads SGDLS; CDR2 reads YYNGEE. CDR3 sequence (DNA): TGTGCCAGCAGCGGCGGGACTAGCGCCACAGATACGCAGTATTTT. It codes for CASSGGTSATDTQYF.

The CDR3 spells CASSQVGRGTGELFF. The DNA of the CDR3 is TGCGCCAGCAGCCAAGTCGGGAGGGGCACCGGGGAGCTGTTTTTT. The chain uses TRBV4-1 and TRBJ2-2, with TRBD2 matching 8 bases. The CDR3 loop spans 15 amino acids. Germline loops: CDR1 MGHRA, CDR2 YSYEKL. The ends lost 1 base at V and 4 bases at J; junction bases unmatched: 2.

CDR3 amino acids: CAISGSGAETQYF. CDR3 DNA: TGTGCCATCTCGGGTAGTGGGGCGGAGACCCAGTACTTC. This sequence joins TRBV10-3 and TRBJ2-5; weak D call: TRBD1 (5 bases). This CDR3 comprises 13 residues. The germline V gene encodes CDR1 ENHRY and CDR2 SYGVKD. Trimming took off 8 bases at V and 5 bases at J, with 15 bases between the two ends.

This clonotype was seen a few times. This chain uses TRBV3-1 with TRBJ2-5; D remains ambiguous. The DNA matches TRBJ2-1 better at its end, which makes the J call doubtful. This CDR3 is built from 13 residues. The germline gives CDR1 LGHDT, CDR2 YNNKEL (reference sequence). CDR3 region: CASSQDGDGEQFF. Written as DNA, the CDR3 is TGTGCCAGCAGCCAAGACGGAGACGGTGAGCAGTTCTTC.

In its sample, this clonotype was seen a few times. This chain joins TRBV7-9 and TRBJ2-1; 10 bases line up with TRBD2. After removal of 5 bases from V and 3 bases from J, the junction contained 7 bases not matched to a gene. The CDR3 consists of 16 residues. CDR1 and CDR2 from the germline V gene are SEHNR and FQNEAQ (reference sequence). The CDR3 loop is CASSPQREGLYNEQFF. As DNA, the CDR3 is TGTGCCAGCAGCCCCCAGCGGGAGGGCCTCTACAATGAGCAGTTCTTC.

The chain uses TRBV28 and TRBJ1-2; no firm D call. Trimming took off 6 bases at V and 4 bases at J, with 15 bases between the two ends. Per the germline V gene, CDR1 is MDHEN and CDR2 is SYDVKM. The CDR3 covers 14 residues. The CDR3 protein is CASRRAGPRYGYTF. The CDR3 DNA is TGTGCCAGCAGGCGCGCCGGGCCCCGCTATGGCTACACCTTC.

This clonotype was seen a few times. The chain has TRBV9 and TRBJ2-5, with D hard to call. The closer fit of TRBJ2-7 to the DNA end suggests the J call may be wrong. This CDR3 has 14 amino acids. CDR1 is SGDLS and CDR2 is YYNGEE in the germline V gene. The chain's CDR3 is CASSPDGSSYEQYF. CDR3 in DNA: TGTGCCAGCAGCCCTGACGGCAGCTCCTACGAGCAGTACTTC.

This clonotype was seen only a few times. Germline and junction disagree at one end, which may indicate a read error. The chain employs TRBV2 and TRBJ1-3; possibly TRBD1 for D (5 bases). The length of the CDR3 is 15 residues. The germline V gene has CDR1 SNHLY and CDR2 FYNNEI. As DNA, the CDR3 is TGTACCAGCAGGCGTTTAGGGGCTGGCGGAAACACCATATATTTT. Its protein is CTSRRLGAGGNTIYF.

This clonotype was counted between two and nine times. The CDR3 protein is CASSAGTLGGYGYTF. For the CDR3, the DNA is TGTGCCAGCAGCGCTGGGACTTTAGGGGGCTATGGCTACACCTTC. The chain is built from TRBV9 and TRBJ1-2; weak D call: TRBD1 (6 bases). The CDR3 consists of 15 residues. Germline V gene lookup returns CDR1 SGDLS and CDR2 YYNGEE. Trimming removed 3 bases at V and 4 bases at J, with 16 bases between.

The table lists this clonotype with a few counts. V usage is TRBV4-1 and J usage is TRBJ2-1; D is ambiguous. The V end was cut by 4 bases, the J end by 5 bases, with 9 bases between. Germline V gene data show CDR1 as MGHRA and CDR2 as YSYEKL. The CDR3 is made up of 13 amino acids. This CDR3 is CASSRQIDNEQFF. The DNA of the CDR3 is TGCGCCAGCAGCCGGCAAATTGACAATGAGCAGTTCTTC.

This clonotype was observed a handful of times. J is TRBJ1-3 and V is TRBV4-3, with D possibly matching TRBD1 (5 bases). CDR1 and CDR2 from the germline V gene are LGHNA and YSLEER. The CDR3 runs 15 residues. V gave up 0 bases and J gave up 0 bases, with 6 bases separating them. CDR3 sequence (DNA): TGCGCCAGCAGCCAAGATCAGGGCTCTGGAAACACCATATATTTT. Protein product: CASSQDQGSGNTIYF.

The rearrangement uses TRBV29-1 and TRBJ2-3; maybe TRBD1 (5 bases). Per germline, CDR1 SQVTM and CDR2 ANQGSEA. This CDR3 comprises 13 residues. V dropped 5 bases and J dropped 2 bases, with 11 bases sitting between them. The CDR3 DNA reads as TGCAGCGTTCGGGCAGGGAACACAGATACGCAGTATTTT. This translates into CSVRAGNTDTQYF.